Below are 20 T cell receptor beta chains sequenced from a single sample in a study of T cells in Graves' hyperthyroidism and ophthalmopathy. The investigators amplified TCR beta CDR3 regions from RNA transcripts. Carried out on the TCR CDR3, a first-round RT-PCR used the HTBI primer set. TCRdb re-called the multiplex PCR reads through MiXCR, storing one row per CDR3 protein. The repertoire holds about 280,000 distinct CDR3 sequences, 25% seen once, with approximately 30% in the top ten. Sample: blood. The receptor source for this set is a man between 40 and 49 years old with Graves' hyperthyroidism that later progressed to Graves' ophthalmopathy.

This chain's CDR3 is CASSQGGLAGRETQYF. The CDR3 DNA reads as TGTGCCAGCAGCCAAGGGGGGCTAGCGGGGAGAGAGACCCAGTACTTC. This sequence joins TRBV3-1 and TRBJ2-5; 9 bases are a match to TRBD2. V lost 1 base to trimming and J lost 4 bases; unmatched junction nucleotides: 7. CDR1 is LGHDT and CDR2 is YNNKEL in the germline V gene (reference sequence). The CDR3 extends over 16 amino acids.

This clonotype was detected ten times or more. A much larger clone lies a single base off, so this may be a read error. V gene TRBV12-3 or TRBV12-4 combines with J gene TRBJ1-2, with a weak D call TRBD1 (6 bases). V was trimmed by 8 bases and J by 8 bases, leaving 15 bases between them. CDR3 length: 12 residues. The CDR3 sequence: CASGTGTRGYTF. The CDR3 region has the DNA TGTGCCAGCGGAACCGGGACACGAGGCTACACCTTC.

This clonotype occurred a few times. The chain couples TRBV9 to TRBJ1-5, with D possibly TRBD1 on 5 matching bases. The CDR3 is 14 amino acids. Trimming shortened V by 0 bases and J by 4 bases, and 8 bases separated the two germline ends. Germline values: CDR1 SGDLS, CDR2 YYNGEE. CDR3 sequence: CASSVGPGNQPQHF. Here the CDR3 DNA reads TGTGCCAGCAGCGTAGGACCAGGGAATCAGCCCCAGCATTTT.

This clonotype has at least ten counts. The chain is built from TRBV7-2 and TRBJ1-6, with D unresolved. The CDR3 runs to 12 residues. V shed 3 bases and J shed 12 bases, with 9 bases lying between them. CDR1 SGHTA and CDR2 FQGNSA come from the germline V gene. For the CDR3, the DNA is TGTGCCAGCAGCTTTCCGAGAGGACCCCTCCACTTT. Its protein is CASSFPRGPLHF. Based on the CDR3 plus reference TRBV7-2 and TRBJ1-6, the full variable domain is GAGVSQSPSNKVTEKGKDVELRCDPISGHTALYWYRQSLGQGLEFLIYFQGNSAPDKSGLPSDRFSAERTGGSVSTLTIQRTQQEDSAVYLCASSFPRGPLHFGNGTRLTVT.

The table lists this clonotype with many counts. The J gene is TRBJ1-1, the V gene TRBV12-3 or TRBV12-4; TRBD1 might be the D (5 bases). This CDR3 has 14 amino acids. V lost 2 bases and J 3 bases, leaving 10 bases between the germline ends. CDR3 nucleotides: TGTGCCAGCAGTTTATGGGGCAGGGACACTGAAGCTTTCTTT. This encodes CASSLWGRDTEAFF.

This clonotype was detected ten times or more. The V and J genes are TRBV29-1 and TRBJ2-5, with 12 bases aligning to TRBD1. The CDR3 covers 12 residues. V lost 7 bases and J lost 4; bases outside the gene matches: 1. From germline, CDR1 is SQVTM and CDR2 ANQGSEA. The CDR3 loop reads CSGGQGAETQYF. CDR3 nucleotide sequence: TGCAGCGGGGGACAGGGGGCAGAGACCCAGTACTTC.

V and J are TRBV6-5 and TRBJ2-7; 11 bases match TRBD1. This CDR3 region has 16 residues. The V and J ends lost 2 bases and 2 bases, in that order; junction bases with no gene match: 5. CDR1 and CDR2 from the germline V gene are MNHEY and SVGAGI. The CDR3, as DNA: TGTGCCAGCAGTTACGCCCCGGGACAGGGGGCCTACGAGCAGTACTTC. Residues: CASSYAPGQGAYEQYF.

The CDR3 sequence: CASSPMDSGSYEQYF. The CDR3 bases are TGTGCCAGCAGTCCAATGGACAGCGGATCCTACGAGCAGTACTTC. The V and J genes are TRBV6-1 and TRBJ2-7, with D maybe TRBD1 (6 bases). The V gene's germline CDR1 is MNHNS and CDR2 SASEGT. The ends were cut back, 5 bases at V and 1 base at J, with 15 bases in the middle. This CDR3 is built from 15 residues.

This clonotype has ten or more counts. V is TRBV2 and J is TRBJ2-5; D remains unclear. Trimming removed 4 bases from V and 5 bases from J, with 17 bases in between. This CDR3 has 15 residues. Germline V CDR1 and CDR2: SNHLY, FYNNEI. The CDR3 spells CASSVERQPGETQYF. In DNA form, the CDR3 reads TGTGCCAGCAGTGTGGAGCGCCAACCCGGGGAGACCCAGTACTTC.

This clonotype occurred many times. The chain couples TRBV6-1 to TRBJ1-5; TRBD1 matches at 8 bases. This CDR3 region has 15 residues. Unmatched junction bases numbered 9, after V lost 5 bases and J lost 6 bases. Germline V gene data show CDR1 as MNHNS and CDR2 as SASEGT. CDR3 in amino acids: CASSPQGAYGQPQHF. The CDR3 coding sequence is TGTGCCAGCAGTCCCCAGGGGGCGTATGGTCAGCCCCAGCATTTT.

The sample holds many counts of this clonotype. Here the CDR3 reads CASSSSRASQTYEQYF. CDR3 bases: TGTGCCAGCAGCTCCAGCCGGGCCAGTCAGACCTACGAGCAGTACTTC. The chain uses TRBV11-2 and TRBJ2-7; D unresolved. The V end was cut by 4 bases, the J end by 2 bases, with 18 bases between. Germline V gene data show CDR1 as SGHAT and CDR2 as FQNNGV. The CDR3 totals 16 residues.

This clonotype was counted at least ten times. The V and J genes are TRBV20-1 and TRBJ2-1; 8 bases are a match to TRBD2. With 2 bases clipped from V and 7 bases from J, the junction kept 16 bases outside the gene matches. CDR1 is DFQATT and CDR2 is SNEGSKA in the germline V gene (reference sequence). This CDR3 has 17 residues. The DNA for the CDR3 is TGCAGTGCTAGAAAGGGGGATGGAGCGGGAGTGAAAAATGAGCAGTTCTTC. This encodes CSARKGDGAGVKNEQFF.

This clonotype has a count of ten or more. The J gene is TRBJ2-7, the V gene TRBV30, with D perhaps matching TRBD1 (5 bases). V lost 2 bases and J 2 bases, leaving 16 bases between the germline ends. The germline V gene encodes CDR1 GTSNPN and CDR2 SVGIG (reference sequence). The CDR3 extends over 15 amino acids. In nucleotides, the CDR3 is TGTGCCTGGAGTCTCAGGGCAACCCAACCCTACGAGCAGTACTTC. Translated: CAWSLRATQPYEQYF. The full variable domain, in which reference TRBV30 and TRBJ2-7 provide the parts outside the CDR3, is SQTIHQWPATLVQPVGSPLSLECTVEGTSNPNLYWYRQAAGRGLQLLFYSVGIGQISSEVPQNLSASRPQDRQFILSSKKLLLSDSGFYLCAWSLRATQPYEQYFGPGTRLTVT.

The chain links TRBV20-1 to TRBJ2-7; D possibly uses TRBD1 or TRBD2 (5 bases each). Germline assignment: CDR1 DFQATT and CDR2 SNEGSKA (reference sequence). There are 11 residues in the CDR3. The V and J ends lost 1 base and 6 bases respectively, with 7 bases between them. As DNA, the CDR3 is TGCAGTGCTAGAGTGGGGGTCGAGCAGTACTTC. Amino acids: CSARVGVEQYF.

This clonotype occurred many times. This chain connects TRBV20-1 to TRBJ2-7; 10 bases line up with TRBD2. The germline V gene encodes CDR1 DFQATT and CDR2 SNEGSKA (reference sequence). CDR3 length equals 14 residues. V lost 2 bases, J lost 3 bases, and 4 bases stayed unmatched. DNA for the CDR3: TGCAGTGCTAGATCTGGACTAGCGGACTACGAGCAGTACTTC. Encoded protein: CSARSGLADYEQYF.

This clonotype showed up many times. The rearrangement joins TRBV11-2 to TRBJ2-7, with TRBD1 matching over 7 bases. The V gene's germline CDR1 is SGHAT and CDR2 FQNNGV. Trimming cost V 5 bases and J 0 bases; bases outside gene matches: 7. The CDR3 is 15 amino acids. The CDR3 spells CASSPGTVYSYEQYF. Written as DNA, the CDR3 is TGTGCCAGCAGCCCCGGGACAGTCTACTCCTACGAGCAGTACTTC. Full variable domain (remainder filled in from reference TRBV11-2 and TRBJ2-7): EAGVAQSPRYKIIEKRQSVAFWCNPISGHATLYWYQQILGQGPKLLIQFQNNGVVDDSQLPKDRFSAERLKGVDSTLKIQPAKLEDSAVYLCASSPGTVYSYEQYFGPGTRLTVT.

This clonotype was recorded at least ten times. The gene calls are TRBV7-9 and TRBJ1-1; no clear D. The CDR3 has 13 residues. The germline CDR1 and CDR2 sequences are SEHNR and FQNEAQ (reference sequence). V gave up 2 bases and J gave up 1 base, with 5 bases separating them. In DNA form, the CDR3 reads TGTGCCAGCAGCTTATTGGGGAACACTGAAGCTTTCTTT. It specifies CASSLLGNTEAFF.

The table lists this clonotype with many counts. This chain uses TRBV15 with TRBJ2-7; 8 bases match TRBD1. This CDR3 has 13 amino acids. From germline, CDR1 is LNHNV and CDR2 YYDKDF (reference sequence). V gave up 5 bases and J gave up 3 bases; unmatched junction bases: 3. The CDR3 DNA follows: TGTGCCACCAGCCACGACAGGGGCTACGAGCAGTACTTC. This translates into CATSHDRGYEQYF.

The rearrangement joins TRBV6-1 to TRBJ2-7, with TRBD1 matching over 8 bases. J was trimmed by 6 bases and V by 5 bases; bases with no gene match: 6. Per the germline V gene, CDR1 is MNHNS and CDR2 is SASEGT. CDR3 length: 13 amino acids. The CDR3 reads CASSQDRVGEQYF. CDR3 nucleotide sequence: TGTGCCAGCAGTCAGGACAGGGTAGGCGAGCAGTACTTC.

This clonotype was seen repeatedly, ten times or more. The chain carries TRBV6-5 and TRBJ2-7; no definite D call. Germline lookup yields CDR1 MNHEY and CDR2 SVGAGI. Trimming removed 2 bases from V and 2 bases from J, with 10 bases in between. The CDR3 is 14 amino acids. CDR3 residues: CASSYTKATYEQYF. The CDR3 DNA reads as TGTGCCAGCAGTTACACCAAAGCGACCTACGAGCAGTACTTC.